These 9 T cell receptor beta chains were sequenced from one sample in a study of T-cell reconstitution after alpha-beta-depleted transplantation in children (dated by TCRdb to the mid-2010s). Libraries were made using PCR. Sequencing took place on an Illumina HiSeq 2500. TCR library preparation used molecular barcoding, with unique molecular identifiers applied to normalize quantification of the TCRbeta repertoire. The raw public data were reprocessed by TCRdb itself: fastp quality trimming at Q25, MiXCR clonotype calling, in-frame beta chains only. Each record represents a unique CDR3 protein, reported with the most common genes and DNA among its rows. This sample lists about 360,000 distinct CDR3 sequences; approximately 12% were detected once. Jointly, the top ten make up around 4% of the sample. This material consisted of PBMCs, taken from the stem cell graft. The receptors here all came from a human donor who donated a stem cell graft to a child with Fanconi anemia.

V is TRBV5-6 and J is TRBJ2-3; 8 bases fit TRBD1. The V gene end was trimmed by 4 bases and the J gene end by 1 base; junction bases not matched to a gene: 5. The CDR3 loop spans 15 amino acids. Germline V lookup: CDR1 SGHDT, CDR2 YYEEEE. CDR3 residues: CASSVPTGGTDTQYF. The CDR3 nucleotides read TGTGCCAGCAGCGTTCCGACAGGGGGCACAGATACGCAGTATTTT. The full variable domain, in which reference TRBV5-6 and TRBJ2-3 provide the parts outside the CDR3, is DAGVTQSPTHLIKTRGQQVTLRCSPKSGHDTVSWYQQALGQGPQFIFQYYEEEERQRGNFPDRFSGHQFPNYSSELNVNALLLGDSALYLCASSVPTGGTDTQYFGPGTRLTVL.

A few counts support this clonotype. The chain combines TRBV3-1 with TRBJ2-3; D is perhaps TRBD1 or TRBD2 (7 bases each). V dropped 7 bases and J dropped 3 bases, with 14 bases sitting between them. CDR1 and CDR2 (germline): LGHDT, YNNKEL (reference sequence). The CDR3 has 14 amino acids. The CDR3 coding sequence is TGTGCCAGCACGCAGGGGGGGGGGACAGATACGCAGTATTTT. It translates to CASTQGGGTDTQYF.

The chain carries TRBV20-1 and TRBJ1-4; D may be TRBD1 (5 bases). Between the trimmed V and J ends, which lost 3 bases and 2 bases, there was a span of 25 bases. CDR1 and CDR2 (germline): DFQATT, SNEGSKA (reference sequence). This CDR3 is built from 19 residues. The CDR3 is CSASAPGGLAAGTNEKLFF. CDR3 bases: TGCAGTGCTAGCGCTCCGGGGGGACTTGCCGCCGGCACTAATGAAAAACTGTTTTTT.

This clonotype was seen repeatedly, ten times or more. The rearrangement joins TRBV12-3 or TRBV12-4 to TRBJ1-4; 8 nucleotides agree with TRBD1. CDR3 length equals 15 residues. The ends lost 4 bases at V and 2 bases at J; junction bases unmatched: 3. The CDR3 region has the DNA TGTGCCAGCAGTTCCGGACAGGGCACTAATGAAAAACTGTTTTTT. It translates to CASSSGQGTNEKLFF.

This clonotype was seen at least ten times. The rearrangement joins TRBV10-3 to TRBJ2-1; the match to TRBD2 covers 9 bases. Trimming took 3 bases from V and 8 from J; bases not matched to a gene: 17. This CDR3 region has 18 residues. In germline, CDR1 is ENHRY, CDR2 SYGVKD. This CDR3 reads CAISEPGLATHHRDEQFF. CDR3 DNA: TGTGCCATCAGTGAACCGGGACTAGCCACCCACCACAGGGATGAGCAGTTCTTC.

J is TRBJ2-7 and V is TRBV7-9; D remains ambiguous. V was shortened by 1 base and J by 5 bases, with 18 bases between the two germline ends. The CDR3 sequence is 16 residues long. Germline values: CDR1 SEHNR, CDR2 FQNEAQ (reference sequence). CDR3 sequence reads: CASSLGGTLPFHEQYF. In DNA, the CDR3 is TGTGCCAGCAGCTTAGGGGGAACCCTACCCTTCCACGAGCAGTACTTC.

There are a few counts of this clonotype. The V call is TRBV18, the J call TRBJ2-2; either TRBD1 or TRBD2 may supply D (5 bases each). The CDR3 contains 15 residues. The ends were cut back, 4 bases at V and 4 bases at J, with 13 bases in the middle. Germline-derived CDR1 and CDR2 are KGHSH and LQKENI. The CDR3 DNA reads as TGTGCCAGCTCACTGGACTTGGACATCACCGGGGAGCTGTTTTTT. Encoded protein: CASSLDLDITGELFF.

This clonotype was counted ten times or more. The chain recombines TRBV6-1 with TRBJ2-7; TRBD2 might be the D (6 bases). The CDR3 runs to 14 residues. With 5 bases removed from V and 8 bases from J, the gap between germline ends came to 19 bases. CDR1 and CDR2 (germline): MNHNS, SASEGT. The CDR3 spells CASSTPGSPPKQYF. CDR3 DNA: TGTGCCAGCAGTACACCCGGGAGTCCCCCTAAGCAGTACTTC.

The CDR3 sequence: CASSRIAATGETQYF. The DNA for the CDR3 is TGTGCCAGCTCACGAATAGCGGCTACGGGAGAGACCCAGTACTTC. V usage is TRBV18 and J usage is TRBJ2-5, with D possibly matching TRBD2 (6 bases). V was pared by 4 bases and J by 4 bases, with 16 bases between. CDR3 length: 15 residues. In germline, CDR1 is KGHSH, CDR2 LQKENI. Full variable domain (remainder filled in from reference TRBV18 and TRBJ2-5): NAGVMQNPRHLVRRRGQEARLRCSPMKGHSHVYWYRQLPEEGLKFMVYLQKENIIDESGMPKERFSAEFPKEGPSILRIQQVVRGDSAAYFCASSRIAATGETQYFGPGTRLLVL.